This entry lists 20 T cell receptor beta chains sequenced from one sample in a study of T cell responses to AZD1222 COVID-19 vaccine. TCRdb's copy holds only in-frame clones and misses some; the assay was immunoSEQ multiplex PCR. The sample yields some 130,000 clones, about 90% seen once. This specimen was peripheral blood, taken on day 0 of AZD1222 vaccination. These receptors came from an adult in good health.

The chain has TRBV27 and TRBJ1-3, with D perhaps TRBD1 (5 bases). CDR3 length: 16 amino acids. Germline CDR1 is MNHEY and CDR2 is SMNVEV (reference sequence). Between the trimmed V and J ends, which lost 6 bases and 0 bases, there was a span of 15 bases. The CDR3 DNA reads TGTGCCAGCAGACAAGGCGGGGGATCCTCTGGAAACACCATATATTTT. Its protein product is CASRQGGGSSGNTIYF.

This chain links TRBV4-3 with TRBJ2-4, with a weak D call TRBD1 (6 bases). The CDR3 is 17 amino acids. Looked up from germline, CDR1 is LGHNA and CDR2 is YSLEER. Trimming stripped 3 bases from V and 1 base from J, with 16 bases between. CDR3 in DNA: TGCGCCAGCAGCCAGGATCCCTACAGGGCGGCCAAAAACATTCAGTACTTC. Amino acid sequence: CASSQDPYRAAKNIQYF.

The rearrangement uses TRBV28 and TRBJ1-1; D might be TRBD1 (6 bases). The germline gives CDR1 MDHEN, CDR2 SYDVKM. The CDR3 consists of 12 residues. V was cut by 6 bases and J by 5 bases, with 10 bases left in between. This CDR3 is CASRSTGTEAFF. DNA for the CDR3: TGTGCCAGCAGAAGTACAGGGACTGAAGCTTTCTTT.

The gene calls are TRBV7-9 and TRBJ1-1, with 9 bases lining up with TRBD1. Germline V gene sequence: CDR1 SEHNR, CDR2 FQNEAQ (reference sequence). CDR3 size: 18 residues. The V segment lost 3 bases and the J segment 0 bases; nucleotides outside the gene matches: 11. In DNA, the CDR3 is TGTGCCAGCAGCTTCCGACGAACAGGGGGCGGGGTGAACACTGAAGCTTTCTTT. It yields the protein CASSFRRTGGGVNTEAFF.

This chain connects TRBV9 to TRBJ1-2; possible D gene TRBD1, 5 bases. This CDR3 has 16 residues. CDR1 is SGDLS and CDR2 is YYNGEE in the germline V gene. V was shortened by 0 bases and J by 1 base, with 13 bases between the two germline ends. The CDR3 sequence is CASSVDSKGINYGYTF. The CDR3 nucleotides are TGTGCCAGCAGCGTAGATAGTAAGGGGATTAACTATGGCTACACCTTC. The whole variable domain, remainder taken from reference TRBV9 and TRBJ1-2, is DSGVTQTPKHLITATGQRVTLRCSPRSGDLSVYWYQQSLDQGLQFLIQYYNGEERAKGNILERFSAQQFPDLHSELNLSSLELGDSALYFCASSVDSKGINYGYTFGSGTRLTVV.

The V and J genes are TRBV7-2 and TRBJ2-7; the match to TRBD2 covers 11 bases. CDR1 is SGHTA, CDR2 FQGNSA, per germline. After removal of 5 bases from V and 4 bases from J, the junction contained 7 bases not matched to a gene. The length of the CDR3 is 15 residues. CDR3 protein: CASSPPTSGAYEQYF. The CDR3 nucleotides are TGTGCCAGCAGCCCACCGACTAGCGGGGCGTACGAGCAGTACTTC.

This sequence joins TRBV5-8 and TRBJ1-6; D call uncertain. Germline assignment: CDR1 SGHTS and CDR2 YDEGEE. The CDR3 runs 16 residues. Trimming cost V 1 base and J 9 bases, with 17 bases left between them. This CDR3 is CASSLYPVESGSPLHF. The CDR3 bases are TGTGCCAGCAGCTTGTATCCTGTAGAGAGCGGTTCACCCCTCCACTTT.

The J gene is TRBJ1-2, the V gene TRBV6-6; 11 bases are shared with TRBD1. The CDR3 is 16 amino acids. V lost 5 bases and J lost 2; bases outside the gene matches: 7. Per the germline V gene, CDR1 is MNHNY and CDR2 is SVGAGI (reference sequence). The CDR3 nucleotides are TGTGCCAGCAGTCCGCGGACAGGGGGCGGAAACTATGGCTACACCTTC. As protein: CASSPRTGGGNYGYTF.

The chain uses TRBV3-1 (or the pseudogene TRBV3-2) and TRBJ1-5; D is unresolved. V was trimmed by 4 bases and J by 4 bases, leaving 5 bases between them. The CDR3 is made up of 12 amino acids. Germline CDR1 is LGHDT and CDR2 is YNNKEL (reference sequence). CDR3 amino acids: CASSLRNQPQHF. The CDR3 nucleotides are TGTGCCAGCAGCCTCAGGAATCAGCCCCAGCATTTT.

The chain recombines TRBV28 with TRBJ1-5; D gene unclear. V dropped 2 bases and J dropped 5 bases, with 10 bases sitting between them. Germline V lookup: CDR1 MDHEN, CDR2 SYDVKM. This CDR3 spans 14 amino acids. CDR3: CASSLGGRDQPQHF. Here the CDR3 DNA reads TGTGCCAGCAGTTTAGGTGGGCGCGATCAGCCCCAGCATTTT.

J is TRBJ1-6 and V is TRBV19, with D perhaps TRBD1 (5 bases). Germline V CDR1 and CDR2: LNHDA, SQIVND (reference sequence). Between the trimmed V and J ends, which lost 3 bases and 9 bases, there was a span of 18 bases. The CDR3 is made up of 16 amino acids. CDR3 region: CASSIPGATGVSPLHF. CDR3 nucleotide sequence: TGTGCCAGTAGTATCCCGGGAGCAACGGGGGTTTCACCCCTCCACTTT.

The chain combines TRBV11-2 with TRBJ1-1; D not certain. This CDR3 spans 11 amino acids. Trimming stripped 5 bases from V and 6 bases from J, with 7 bases between. The germline V gene encodes CDR1 SGHAT and CDR2 FQNNGV. The CDR3 here is CASSPAAEAFF. Here the CDR3 DNA reads TGTGCCAGCAGCCCCGCAGCTGAAGCTTTCTTT. Full variable domain (missing parts from reference TRBV11-2 and TRBJ1-1): EAGVAQSPRYKIIEKRQSVAFWCNPISGHATLYWYQQILGQGPKLLIQFQNNGVVDDSQLPKDRFSAERLKGVDSTLKIQPAKLEDSAVYLCASSPAAEAFFGQGTRLTVV.

The chain recombines TRBV19 with TRBJ2-7; TRBD2 aligns across 11 bases. Germline-derived CDR1 and CDR2 are LNHDA and SQIVND (reference sequence). J gave up 7 bases and V 3 bases, and 8 bases lay outside the gene matches. CDR3 size: 15 residues. DNA for the CDR3: TGTGCCAGTAGTATGGGAACTAGCGGGAGTCGGGAGCAGTACTTC. Translated: CASSMGTSGSREQYF.

The chain employs TRBV19 and TRBJ2-3; 12 bases map to TRBD2. Germline lookup yields CDR1 LNHDA and CDR2 SQIVND (reference sequence). The CDR3 consists of 16 residues. The V and J ends lost 7 bases and 3 bases, in that order; junction bases with no gene match: 8. The CDR3 DNA reads as TGTGCCAGTATGACTAGCGGGAGTAGGGTAACAGATACGCAGTATTTT. Protein product: CASMTSGSRVTDTQYF.

The chain has TRBV5-4 and TRBJ1-2; D is unclear. Germline V gene data show CDR1 as SGHNT and CDR2 as YYREEE (reference sequence). The CDR3 has 15 amino acids. Between the trimmed V and J ends, which lost 0 bases and 2 bases, there was a span of 11 bases. As DNA, the CDR3 is TGTGCCAGCAGCTTGGCCAGGCGTCCAAACTATGGCTACACCTTC. Protein product: CASSLARRPNYGYTF.

The genes are TRBV7-8 and TRBJ1-6, with 9 bases identical to TRBD1. The germline V gene has CDR1 SGHVS and CDR2 FQNEAQ. The CDR3 covers 17 residues. V gave up 1 base and J gave up 5 bases; unmatched junction bases: 6. Here the CDR3 DNA reads TGTGCCAGCAGCTTAGGATGGACAGGGGCCCATAATTCACCCCTCCACTTT. Protein: CASSLGWTGAHNSPLHF.

This clone showed up just a few times. This chain connects TRBV28 to TRBJ1-5; 11 bases are shared with TRBD1. Germline trimming cut 5 bases from V and 2 bases from J; bases unmatched to any gene: 5. This CDR3 has 16 residues. Germline CDR1 MDHEN, CDR2 SYDVKM. CDR3 coding DNA: TGTGCCAGCAGTCTAGGGACAGGGGGGGGCAATCAGCCCCAGCATTTT. Encoded protein: CASSLGTGGGNQPQHF.

The chain carries TRBV20-1 and TRBJ2-7; D not resolved. Germline V CDR1 and CDR2: DFQATT, SNEGSKA (reference sequence). V was trimmed by 6 bases and J by 0 bases, leaving 12 bases between them. The CDR3 has 13 residues. The CDR3 DNA sequence: TGCAGTGCAAGTCGGCCCAGCTCCTACGAGCAGTACTTC. Translating it yields CSASRPSSYEQYF.

The V call is TRBV12-3 or TRBV12-4, the J call TRBJ1-2; D perhaps matches TRBD1 (6 bases). Trimming took off 4 bases at V and 8 bases at J, with 14 bases between the two ends. The CDR3 consists of 13 residues. The DNA of the CDR3 is TGTGCCAGCAGTTCACAGGGAGTACAAGGCTACACCTTC. It yields the protein CASSSQGVQGYTF.

This chain joins TRBV6-1 and TRBJ2-4; no clear D. From germline, CDR1 is MNHNS and CDR2 SASEGT. The CDR3 is 16 residues long. Trimming shortened V by 1 base and J by 1 base, and 11 bases separated the two germline ends. The CDR3 spells CASSEVWTTAKNIQYF. CDR3 nucleotide sequence: TGTGCCAGCAGTGAAGTATGGACGACGGCCAAAAACATTCAGTACTTC.